Here is one T cell receptor (beta chain) with its context. The target antigen is unknown. Per the germline V gene, CDR1 is KGHDR and CDR2 is SFDVKD. The CDR3 spans 11 residues. UMI-labeled 5' RACE yielded the TRB cDNA libraries. TCRdb reprocessed the 5' RACE reads and stores each CDR3 protein as one record, lacking DNA. The table lists under 150,000 distinct CDR3 sequences. The sample is drawn from a study of CXCR3-negative and CXCR3-positive naive CD8 T cells. Study results and limitations: Hydrophobicity of TRB CDR3s was greater in CXCR3-positive naive cells than in CXCR3-negative naive cells.

Sequenced material: naive CXCR3+ CD8+ T cells from blood. The subset was: CD45RO-CCR7+CD27+CD95- naive CD8+ T cells expressing CXCR3 (TNR3+). The receptor's source is a human donor in good health. Some clones in this sample may be carry-over from other donors' samples. V usage is TRBV24-1 and J usage is TRBJ1-1. CDR3 protein: CATSDGPEAFF.